This T cell receptor (beta chain) was sequenced during a study of early T cells in non-severe SARS-CoV-2 infection. This clonotype has ten or more counts. Trimming at V came to 3 bases and at J to 3 bases, leaving 22 bases not matched to a gene. The CDR3 is 22 residues long. TCRdb passed the 5' RACE reads through MiXCR, listing each CDR3 protein once. Of tens of thousands of distinct CDR3 sequences listed, around a tenth are singletons. This sequence joins TRBV12-3 or TRBV12-4 and TRBJ2-2; 10 bases line up with TRBD2. Material for sequencing was whole blood. This clonotype originated in an adult who was a healthcare worker with PCR-confirmed SARS-CoV-2 infection or an uninfected control (not recorded which). This CDR3 is CASSFRTPRVPGLAGDTGELFF. In nucleotides, the CDR3 is TGTGCCAGCAGTTTTCGCACACCTCGGGTCCCGGGGCTAGCGGGAGACACCGGGGAGCTGTTTTTT.